Listed below are T cell receptor beta chains from one sample, sequenced in a study of shared clonotypes between healthy human individuals. Data came from immunoSEQ multiplex PCR; TCRdb stores just in-frame clones and leaves some out. The sample gives around 2,000,000 clones, about 95% of which show up once; less than 1.5% is in the top ten. Source material: naive CD8+ T cells sorted from blood. Source of these receptors: a man aged 18 to 30 in good health. CDR3s include the opening cysteine and the closing phenylalanine or tryptophan. A D gene is named only where the DNA matches it firmly. Clone sizes are given selectively: once, few, many, or a class where the clone is expanded.

cdr3_aa	cdr3_nt	clone_size	d_call	v_call	j_call
CSVETGDEKLFF	TGCAGCGTTGAGACAGGGGATGAAAAACTGTTTTTT	NA	TRBD1	TRBV29-1	TRBJ1-4
CASSQPRDDDEQFF	TGCGCCAGCAGCCAGCCGCGGGATGACGATGAGCAGTTCTTC	NA	NA	TRBV4-1	TRBJ2-1
CASSQRPPGQISYNEQFF	TGTGCCAGCAGCCAGAGACCGCCGGGACAGATCTCCTACAATGAGCAGTTCTTC	NA	TRBD1	TRBV14	TRBJ2-1
CASSTLTYNEQFF	TGTGCCAGCAGCACGCTTACCTACAATGAGCAGTTCTTC	NA	NA	TRBV13	TRBJ2-1
CASSLGSKGLSYEQYF	TGTGCCAGCAGCTTAGGTAGTAAGGGTTTGTCCTACGAGCAGTACTTC	NA	NA	TRBV13	TRBJ2-7
CASRDGASYEQYF	TGTGCCAGCCGGGACGGGGCCTCCTACGAGCAGTACTTC	once	NA	TRBV19	TRBJ2-7
CASSSLITANTGELFF	TGTGCCAGCAGCTCCCTGATAACCGCGAACACCGGGGAGCTGTTTTTT	NA	NA	TRBV5-4	TRBJ2-2
CASSPRVAGGPLGDEQFF	TGCGCCAGCAGCCCAAGGGTAGCGGGAGGGCCCTTGGGTGATGAGCAGTTCTTC	NA	TRBD2	TRBV4-1	TRBJ2-1
CASSLDRWGITEAFF	TGTGCCAGCAGTTTAGACAGATGGGGTATCACTGAAGCTTTCTTT	NA	NA	TRBV27	TRBJ1-1
CASSPGLTGEQFF	TGTGCCAGCAGTCCCGGACTAACTGGTGAGCAGTTCTTC	NA	NA	TRBV27	TRBJ2-1
CASSYAGGSQETQYF	TGTGCCAGCAGTTACGCCGGAGGCAGCCAAGAGACCCAGTACTTC	NA	NA	TRBV6-5	TRBJ2-5
CASLRGGELFF	TGTGCCAGCCTCCGGGGCGGGGAGCTGTTTTTT	NA	NA	TRBV7-9	TRBJ2-2
CSVEDTTQNPTGPDYGYTF	TGCAGCGTTGAAGATACAACTCAAAACCCGACAGGGCCCGACTATGGCTACACCTTC	NA	TRBD1	TRBV29-1	TRBJ1-2
CASSGGTGTETQYF	TGTGCCAGCAGCGGAGGGACAGGGACGGAGACCCAGTACTTC	NA	TRBD1	TRBV9	TRBJ2-5
CASSPGRAGGSEKLFF	TGTGCCAGCTCACCCGGTCGGGCAGGGGGCAGTGAAAAACTGTTTTTT	NA	TRBD1	TRBV18	TRBJ1-4
CASSVGGTGYGYTF	TGTGCCAGCAGCGTCGGGGGCACGGGCTATGGCTACACCTTC	NA	NA	TRBV9	TRBJ1-2
CASSPRAASSYNEQFF	TGCGCCAGCAGCCCCCGGGCGGCCAGCTCCTACAATGAGCAGTTCTTC	once	NA	TRBV4-3	TRBJ2-1
CASSFDRGVENEQYF	TGTGCCAGCAGCTTTGACAGGGGAGTAGAAAACGAGCAGTACTTC	once	TRBD1	TRBV13	TRBJ2-7
CASSLRASMEQYF	TGTGCCAGCAGCTTAAGGGCGTCGATGGAGCAGTACTTC	NA	NA	TRBV7-8	TRBJ2-7
CASSLDASVGETQYF	TGTGCCAGCAGCTTGGACGCTAGCGTTGGAGAGACCCAGTACTTC	NA	NA	TRBV5-4	TRBJ2-5
CAWSVTGVASYTF	TGTGCCTGGAGTGTAACAGGAGTAGCGAGCTACACCTTC	NA	NA	TRBV30	TRBJ1-2
CASSFTGAYNEQFF	TGTGCCAGCAGTTTCACCGGGGCCTACAATGAGCAGTTCTTC	NA	NA	TRBV27	TRBJ2-1
CASRKDGGPFNEQFF	TGTGCCAGCAGGAAAGACGGGGGCCCGTTCAATGAGCAGTTCTTC	once	NA	TRBV27	TRBJ2-1
CASRVGYNEQFF	TGTGCCAGCAGGGTTGGCTACAATGAGCAGTTCTTC	NA	NA	TRBV27	TRBJ2-1
CASVENWFDGYTF	TGTGCCAGCGTAGAGAATTGGTTCGATGGCTACACCTTC	NA	NA	TRBV6-1	TRBJ1-2
CASSTGLAGAYEQYF	TGTGCCAGCAGCACAGGACTAGCGGGGGCCTACGAGCAGTACTTC	NA	TRBD2	TRBV5-4	TRBJ2-7
CASRSGQGYYGYTF	TGTGCCAGCAGATCCGGGCAGGGTTACTATGGCTACACCTTC	NA	NA	TRBV27	TRBJ1-2
CASSASGGSTDTQYF	TGCGCCAGCAGTGCTAGCGGGGGCAGCACAGATACGCAGTATTTT	once	TRBD2	TRBV10-2	TRBJ2-3
CASSFRTGGVQETQYF	TGTGCCAGCAGCTTCCGGACAGGGGGGGTGCAAGAGACCCAGTACTTC	NA	TRBD1	TRBV7-9	TRBJ2-5
CASSELGVSSYEQYF	TGTGCCAGCAGTGAATTGGGGGTCTCTTCCTACGAGCAGTACTTC	NA	NA	TRBV6-1	TRBJ2-7
CASTIQGPTEAFF	TGTGCCAGCACCATACAGGGTCCCACTGAAGCTTTCTTT	once	NA	TRBV7-9	TRBJ1-1
CASSYDGGVYNEQFF	TGTGCCAGCAGTTACGACGGGGGCGTATACAATGAGCAGTTCTTC	NA	NA	TRBV6-5	TRBJ2-1
CASSQSGFSYEQYF	TGTGCCAGCAGCCAATCAGGATTCTCCTACGAGCAGTACTTC	NA	NA	TRBV7-3	TRBJ2-7
CASSLRFSGRSPDFYEQYF	TGTGCCAGCAGCTTAAGGTTTAGCGGGAGGTCTCCGGATTTTTACGAGCAGTACTTC	NA	TRBD2	TRBV11-2	TRBJ2-7
CASSWTGVAETQYF	TGTGCCAGCAGCTGGACAGGGGTTGCAGAGACCCAGTACTTC	NA	TRBD1	TRBV13	TRBJ2-5
CASSSPGGAATDTQYF	TGTGCCAGCAGCTCCCCGGGGGGGGCTGCGACAGATACGCAGTATTTT	once	TRBD2	TRBV7-9	TRBJ2-3
CASSEQGYTEAFF	TGTGCCAGCAGCGAACAGGGGTACACTGAAGCTTTCTTT	NA	TRBD1	TRBV28	TRBJ1-1
CASSPGTNTGELFF	TGTGCCAGCTCACCGGGGACGAACACCGGGGAGCTGTTTTTT	once	NA	TRBV18	TRBJ2-2
CASRPDGTSYEQYF	TGTGCCAGTAGACCGGACGGGACCTCCTACGAGCAGTACTTC	NA	NA	TRBV19	TRBJ2-7
CAWRGLAHTDVHYEQYF	TGTGCCTGGAGGGGACTAGCGCATACCGATGTCCACTACGAGCAGTACTTC	NA	TRBD2	TRBV30	TRBJ2-7
CAWDSDRGGENSPLHF	TGTGCCTGGGATTCGGACAGGGGAGGGGAGAATTCACCCCTCCACTTT	few	TRBD1	TRBV30	TRBJ1-6
CASSPTGGGSAKETQYF	TGTGCCAGCAGCCCGACTGGAGGGGGGTCGGCCAAGGAGACCCAGTACTTC	once	NA	TRBV7-6	TRBJ2-5
CSANTGSEQYF	TGCAGTGCTAATACAGGGTCCGAGCAGTACTTC	NA	NA	TRBV20-1	TRBJ2-7
CASSQGTGGYTEAFF	TGCGCCAGCAGCCAAGGGACAGGGGGCTACACTGAAGCTTTCTTT	NA	TRBD1	TRBV4-3	TRBJ1-1
CASSLTGYQDEQYF	TGCGCCAGCAGCCTGACAGGGTACCAGGACGAGCAGTACTTC	NA	TRBD1	TRBV5-1	TRBJ2-7
CASSQGSGWDTQYF	TGCGCCAGCAGCCAAGGTAGCGGGTGGGATACGCAGTATTTT	NA	TRBD2	TRBV4-1	TRBJ2-3
CASSTGPEETQYF	TGTGCCAGCAGCACCGGTCCAGAAGAGACCCAGTACTTC	NA	NA	TRBV7-3	TRBJ2-5
CASSLTARDTEAFF	TGTGCCAGCAGTTTGACAGCGAGGGACACTGAAGCTTTCTTT	NA	NA	TRBV27	TRBJ1-1
CASSPRGSIHEQYF	TGTGCCAGCAGCCCCCGGGGTAGCATCCACGAGCAGTACTTC	NA	NA	TRBV13	TRBJ2-7
CASSWGPVGNTEAFF	TGTGCCAGCAGCTGGGGGCCAGTGGGGAACACTGAAGCTTTCTTT	NA	NA	TRBV5-6	TRBJ1-1
CASSQDSGQGTYEQYF	TGCGCCAGCAGCCAAGACTCGGGACAGGGGACCTACGAGCAGTACTTC	NA	TRBD1	TRBV4-3	TRBJ2-7
CARGTGTGAYEQYF	TGCGCCAGGGGCACCGGGACAGGGGCCTACGAGCAGTACTTC	NA	TRBD1	TRBV10-2	TRBJ2-7
CASSLEVTLNTEAFF	TGCGCCAGCAGCTTGGAAGTTACCCTGAACACTGAAGCTTTCTTT	NA	NA	TRBV5-1	TRBJ1-1